A single sample is the source of the 15 T cell receptor beta chains below, sequenced in a study of blood T cells in healthy people across ages. The second PCR ran about 7 to 12 cycles with a sample-barcoded 5' primer and J-beta primers. TCRdb processed the 5' RACE reads anew with MiXCR; each CDR3 protein has one entry. The data contain about 1.4 million distinct CDR3 sequences, approximately 59% of them singletons. Sequenced: blood. The receptors were gathered from a young man in good health.

The V and J genes are TRBV5-6 and TRBJ1-2, with TRBD1 as a possible D gene (6 bases). Germline V gene sequence: CDR1 SGHDT, CDR2 YYEEEE. The V end was cut by 1 base, the J end by 3 bases, with 10 bases between. The CDR3 runs to 14 residues. CDR3 in amino acids: CASSLYRVYYGYTF. The DNA for the CDR3 is TGTGCCAGCAGCTTGTACAGGGTATACTATGGCTACACCTTC.

In DNA, the CDR3 is TGTGCCAGCAGTTTACTAGCGGGAGATATGGACGAGCAGTACTTC. Translating gives CASSLLAGDMDEQYF. This chain connects TRBV12-3 or TRBV12-4 to TRBJ2-7, with 10 bases lining up with TRBD2. This CDR3 comprises 15 residues. The ends lost 2 bases at V and 5 bases at J; junction bases unmatched: 6.

This chain connects TRBV12-3 or TRBV12-4 to TRBJ2-5; the D gene is possibly TRBD1 (6 bases). The CDR3 runs 13 residues. V was pared by 9 bases and J by 1 base, with 12 bases between. The CDR3: CASNEGVQETQYF. The DNA of the CDR3 is TGTGCCAGTAACGAGGGGGTCCAAGAGACCCAGTACTTC.

The V and J genes are TRBV12-3 or TRBV12-4 and TRBJ2-4; D gene unclear. The V gene lost 6 bases and the J gene lost 9 bases, with 12 bases spanning the gap. The length of the CDR3 is 12 residues. This chain's CDR3 is CASSSRVVIQYF. CDR3 in DNA: TGTGCCAGCAGCTCCCGGGTAGTCATTCAGTACTTC.

The chain recombines TRBV27 with TRBJ1-4; perhaps TRBD1 as D (5 bases). V was shortened by 2 bases and J by 4 bases, with 11 bases between the two germline ends. There are 15 residues in the CDR3. The germline V gene encodes CDR1 MNHEY and CDR2 SMNVEV (reference sequence). CDR3 sequence (DNA): TGTGCCAGCAGTTTAGAAGGGGAAGATAATGAAAAACTGTTTTTT. It translates to CASSLEGEDNEKLFF.

The rearrangement joins TRBV6-6 to TRBJ1-5; 7 nucleotides line up with TRBD1. CDR1 is MNHNY, CDR2 SVGAGI, per germline (reference sequence). V was clipped by 2 bases and J by 8 bases; unmatched bases: 9. The CDR3 consists of 15 residues. The CDR3 nucleotides are TGTGCCAGCAGTTACGGGGGGAGGGGGCCGGAGCCCCAGCATTTT. This codes for CASSYGGRGPEPQHF.

There are a few counts of this clonotype. The chain employs TRBV2 and TRBJ1-1; D is undetermined. Germline lookup yields CDR1 SNHLY and CDR2 FYNNEI. With 4 bases removed from V and 4 bases from J, the gap between germline ends came to 10 bases. The CDR3 has 13 residues. The CDR3 is CASSVSSITEAFF. CDR3 DNA sequence: TGTGCCAGCAGTGTTTCCAGCATCACTGAAGCTTTCTTT.

The rearrangement uses TRBV3-1 and TRBJ2-7, with 7 bases matching TRBD2. V shed 4 bases, J shed 3 bases, and the junction held 12 bases outside the gene matches. The CDR3 runs 16 residues. Per germline, CDR1 LGHDT and CDR2 YNNKEL (reference sequence). CDR3 sequence (DNA): TGTGCCAGCAGCCTTCGCCTCTCTAGCGGATACTACGAGCAGTACTTC. Translating it yields CASSLRLSSGYYEQYF.

The rearrangement joins TRBV4-2 to TRBJ2-1; D is undetermined. Germline values: CDR1 LGHNA, CDR2 YNFKEQ. CDR3 length equals 14 residues. V lost 0 bases to trimming and J lost 2 bases, with 5 bases between them. Written as DNA, the CDR3 is TGTGCCAGCAGCCAAGAAGAAACCTACAATGAGCAGTTCTTC. Translating gives CASSQEETYNEQFF.

Many counts were recorded for this clonotype. The chain is built from TRBV11-2 and TRBJ2-1, with TRBD1 identical over 10 bases. Germline loops: CDR1 SGHAT, CDR2 FQNNGV. The V and J ends lost 4 bases and 6 bases, in that order; junction bases with no gene match: 6. The CDR3 spans 15 residues. CDR3 residues: CASSYGTGAPNEQFF. DNA of the CDR3: TGTGCCAGCAGCTATGGGACAGGGGCGCCCAATGAGCAGTTCTTC.

This chain joins TRBV28 and TRBJ1-4, with TRBD1 identical over 8 bases. Germline trimming cut 3 bases from V and 6 bases from J; bases unmatched to any gene: 9. CDR1 and CDR2 from the germline V gene are MDHEN and SYDVKM. This CDR3 has 16 residues. In nucleotides, the CDR3 is TGTGCCAGCAGTTTCTCGGACAGGGATTGGGATGAAAAACTGTTTTTT. It codes for CASSFSDRDWDEKLFF.

The chain combines TRBV20-1 with TRBJ2-4; possibly TRBD2 for D (6 bases). CDR3 length: 13 residues. Germline V gene lookup returns CDR1 DFQATT and CDR2 SNEGSKA (reference sequence). V lost 3 bases and J 13 bases, leaving 19 bases between the germline ends. DNA for the CDR3: TGCAGTGCTAGTAGGACGGGAGTTAGGGAGCAGTACTTC. This sequence encodes CSASRTGVREQYF.

V usage is TRBV27 and J usage is TRBJ2-7; 7 nucleotides align to TRBD2. V shed 8 bases, J shed 2 bases, and the junction held 21 bases outside the gene matches. The CDR3 totals 18 residues. Germline-derived CDR1 and CDR2 are MNHEY and SMNVEV (reference sequence). The CDR3 loop reads CASGGGSLERLGTYEQYF. As DNA, the CDR3 is TGTGCCAGCGGGGGGGGTAGTTTGGAGAGGCTGGGGACCTACGAGCAGTACTTC.

V gene TRBV6-1 combines with J gene TRBJ2-5; 10 bases line up with TRBD2. CDR3 length equals 19 residues. Germline CDR1 and CDR2: MNHNS and SASEGT. J was trimmed by 0 bases and V by 5 bases; bases with no gene match: 15. CDR3 sequence: CASSPFITSGTQYQETQYF. CDR3 DNA sequence: TGTGCCAGCAGTCCCTTCATTACTAGCGGGACCCAGTACCAAGAGACCCAGTACTTC.

This clonotype was seen only a few times. The gene calls are TRBV24-1 and TRBJ1-2; the match to TRBD1 covers 10 bases. Germline CDR1 is KGHDR and CDR2 is SFDVKD. Trimming cost V 2 bases and J 5 bases; bases outside gene matches: 7. The CDR3 spans 16 residues. CDR3: CATSDSGTGEGYGYTF. Here the CDR3 DNA reads TGTGCCACCAGTGATTCCGGGACAGGGGAAGGGTATGGCTACACCTTC.